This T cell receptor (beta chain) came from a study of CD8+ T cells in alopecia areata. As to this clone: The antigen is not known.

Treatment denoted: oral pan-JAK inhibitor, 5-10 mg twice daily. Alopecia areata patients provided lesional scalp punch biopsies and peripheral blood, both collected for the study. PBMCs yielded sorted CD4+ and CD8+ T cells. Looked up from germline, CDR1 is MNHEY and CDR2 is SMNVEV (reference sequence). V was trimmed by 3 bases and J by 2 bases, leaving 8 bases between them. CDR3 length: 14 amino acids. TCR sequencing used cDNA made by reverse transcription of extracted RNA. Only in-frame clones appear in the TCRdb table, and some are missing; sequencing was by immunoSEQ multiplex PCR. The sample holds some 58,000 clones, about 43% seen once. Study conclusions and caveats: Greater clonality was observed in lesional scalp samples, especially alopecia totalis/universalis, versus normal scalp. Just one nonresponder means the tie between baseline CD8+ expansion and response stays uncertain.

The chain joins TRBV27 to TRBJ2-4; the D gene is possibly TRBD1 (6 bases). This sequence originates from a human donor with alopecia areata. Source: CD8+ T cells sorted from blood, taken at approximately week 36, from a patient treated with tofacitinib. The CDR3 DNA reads TGTGCCAGCAGTTTTCAGGGGACCAAAAACATTCAGTACTTC. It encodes CASSFQGTKNIQYF.